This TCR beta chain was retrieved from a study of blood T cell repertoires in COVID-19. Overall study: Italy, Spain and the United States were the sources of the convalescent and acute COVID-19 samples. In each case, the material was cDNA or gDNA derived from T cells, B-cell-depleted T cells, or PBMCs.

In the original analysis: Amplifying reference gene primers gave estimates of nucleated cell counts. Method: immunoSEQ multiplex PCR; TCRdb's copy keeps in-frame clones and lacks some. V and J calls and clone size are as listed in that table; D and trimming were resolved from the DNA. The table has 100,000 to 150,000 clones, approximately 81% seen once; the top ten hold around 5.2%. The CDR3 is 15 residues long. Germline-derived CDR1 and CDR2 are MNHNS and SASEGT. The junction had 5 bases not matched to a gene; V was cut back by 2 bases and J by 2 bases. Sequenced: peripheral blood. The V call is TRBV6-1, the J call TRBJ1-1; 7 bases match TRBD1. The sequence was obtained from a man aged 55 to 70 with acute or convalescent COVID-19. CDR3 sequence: CASSERAGGNTEAFF. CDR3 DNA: TGTGCCAGCAGTGAACGGGCAGGGGGTAACACTGAAGCTTTCTTT.